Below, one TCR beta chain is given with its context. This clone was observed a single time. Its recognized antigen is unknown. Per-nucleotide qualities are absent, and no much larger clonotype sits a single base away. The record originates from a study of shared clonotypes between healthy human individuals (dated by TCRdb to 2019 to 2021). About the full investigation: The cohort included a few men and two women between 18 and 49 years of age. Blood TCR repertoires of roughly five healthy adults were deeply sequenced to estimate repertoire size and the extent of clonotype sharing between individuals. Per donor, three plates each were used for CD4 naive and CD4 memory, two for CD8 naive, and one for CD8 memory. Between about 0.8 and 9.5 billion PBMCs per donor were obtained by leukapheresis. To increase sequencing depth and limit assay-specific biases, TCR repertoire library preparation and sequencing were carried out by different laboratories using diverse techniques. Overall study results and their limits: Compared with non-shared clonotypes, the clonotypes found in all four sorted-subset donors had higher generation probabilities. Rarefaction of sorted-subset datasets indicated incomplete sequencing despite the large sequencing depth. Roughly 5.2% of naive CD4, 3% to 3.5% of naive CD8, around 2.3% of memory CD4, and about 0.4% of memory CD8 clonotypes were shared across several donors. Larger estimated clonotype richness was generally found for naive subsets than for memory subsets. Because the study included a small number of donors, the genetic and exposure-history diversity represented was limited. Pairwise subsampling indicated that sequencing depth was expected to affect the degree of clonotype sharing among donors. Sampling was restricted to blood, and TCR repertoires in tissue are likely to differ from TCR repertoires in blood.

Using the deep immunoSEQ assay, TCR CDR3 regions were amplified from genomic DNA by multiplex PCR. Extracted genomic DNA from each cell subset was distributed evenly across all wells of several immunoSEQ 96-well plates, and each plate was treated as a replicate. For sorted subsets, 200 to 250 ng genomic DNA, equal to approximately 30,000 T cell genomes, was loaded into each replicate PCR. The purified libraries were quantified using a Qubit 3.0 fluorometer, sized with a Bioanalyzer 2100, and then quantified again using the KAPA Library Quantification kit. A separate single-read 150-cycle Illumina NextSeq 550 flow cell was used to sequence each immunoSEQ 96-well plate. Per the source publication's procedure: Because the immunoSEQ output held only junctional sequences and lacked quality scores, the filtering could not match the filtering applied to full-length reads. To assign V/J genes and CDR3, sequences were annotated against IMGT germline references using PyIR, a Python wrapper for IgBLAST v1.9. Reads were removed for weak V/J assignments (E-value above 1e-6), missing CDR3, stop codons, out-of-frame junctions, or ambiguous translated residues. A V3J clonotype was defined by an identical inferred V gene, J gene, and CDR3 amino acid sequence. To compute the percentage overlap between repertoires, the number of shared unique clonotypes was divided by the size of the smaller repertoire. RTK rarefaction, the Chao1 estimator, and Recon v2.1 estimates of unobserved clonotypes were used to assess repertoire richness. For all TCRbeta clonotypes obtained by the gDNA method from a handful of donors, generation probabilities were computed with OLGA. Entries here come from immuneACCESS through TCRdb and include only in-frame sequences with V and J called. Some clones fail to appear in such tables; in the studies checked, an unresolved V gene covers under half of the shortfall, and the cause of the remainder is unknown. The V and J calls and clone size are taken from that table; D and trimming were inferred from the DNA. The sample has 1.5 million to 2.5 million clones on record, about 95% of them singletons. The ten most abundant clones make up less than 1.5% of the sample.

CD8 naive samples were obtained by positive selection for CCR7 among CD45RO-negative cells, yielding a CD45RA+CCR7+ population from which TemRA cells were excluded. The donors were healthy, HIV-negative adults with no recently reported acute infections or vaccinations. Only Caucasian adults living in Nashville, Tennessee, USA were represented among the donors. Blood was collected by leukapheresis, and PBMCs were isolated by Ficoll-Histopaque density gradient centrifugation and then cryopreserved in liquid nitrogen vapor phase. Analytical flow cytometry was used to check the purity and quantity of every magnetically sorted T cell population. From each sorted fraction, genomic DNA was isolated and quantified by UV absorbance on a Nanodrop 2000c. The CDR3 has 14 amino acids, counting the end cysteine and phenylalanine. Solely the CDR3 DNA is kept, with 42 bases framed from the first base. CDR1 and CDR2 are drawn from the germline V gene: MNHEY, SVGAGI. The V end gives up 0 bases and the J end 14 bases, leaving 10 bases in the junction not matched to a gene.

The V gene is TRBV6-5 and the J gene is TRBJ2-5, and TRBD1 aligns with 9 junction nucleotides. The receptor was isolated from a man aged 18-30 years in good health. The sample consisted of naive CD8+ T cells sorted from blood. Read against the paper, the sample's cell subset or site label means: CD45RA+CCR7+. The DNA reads TGTGCCAGCAGTTACTCGACGGGGACAGGGATCAACTACTTC. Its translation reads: CASSYSTGTGINYF.